This T cell receptor beta chain appears in the sequencing data of a study of blood T cell repertoires in COVID-19. The method was immunoSEQ multiplex PCR; TCRdb's version includes in-frame clones alone and lacks a portion of them. The profile shows roughly 33,000 clones, about 90% of them singletons. With 6 bases clipped from V and 4 bases from J, the junction kept 4 bases outside the gene matches. From germline, CDR1 is MNHNY and CDR2 SVGAGI (reference sequence). The length of the CDR3 is 13 residues. The sequenced sample was peripheral blood. This clonotype was obtained from a human donor in a cohort sampled during active COVID-19. The rearrangement joins TRBV6-6 to TRBJ1-1, with 8 bases identical to TRBD1. Here the CDR3 reads CASRYDRGTEAFF. CDR3 nucleotide sequence: TGTGCCAGCAGGTATGACAGGGGCACTGAAGCTTTCTTT.